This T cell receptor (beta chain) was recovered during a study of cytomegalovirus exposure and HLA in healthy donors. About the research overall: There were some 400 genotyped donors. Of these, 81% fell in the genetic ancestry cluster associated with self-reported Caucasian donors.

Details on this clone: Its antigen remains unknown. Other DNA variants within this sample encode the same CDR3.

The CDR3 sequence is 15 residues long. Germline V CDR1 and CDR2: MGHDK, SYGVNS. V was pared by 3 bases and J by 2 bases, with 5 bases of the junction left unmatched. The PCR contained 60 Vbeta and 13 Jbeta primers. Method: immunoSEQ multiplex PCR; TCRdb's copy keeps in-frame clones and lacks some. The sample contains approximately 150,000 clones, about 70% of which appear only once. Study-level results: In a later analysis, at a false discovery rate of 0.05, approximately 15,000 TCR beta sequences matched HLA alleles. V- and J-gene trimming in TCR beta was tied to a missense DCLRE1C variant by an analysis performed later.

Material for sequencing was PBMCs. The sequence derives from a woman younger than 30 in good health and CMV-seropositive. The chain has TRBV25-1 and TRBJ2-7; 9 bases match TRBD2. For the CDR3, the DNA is TGTGCCAGCAGTGACCCCCTAGCGGGAACCTACGAGCAGTACTTC. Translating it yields CASSDPLAGTYEQYF.